Shown below are 3 T cell receptor beta chains from a single sample sequenced in a study of T-cell reconstitution after alpha-beta-depleted transplantation in children. Unique molecular identifiers featured in how the TCRbeta library was prepared. TCRdb redid the calling of the PCR reads with MiXCR, one entry per CDR3 protein. In the table there are around 700,000 distinct CDR3 sequences, less than 15% of which are singletons. The specimen was PBMCs, collected before TCRalphabeta/CD19-depleted stem cell transplant. These receptors were obtained from a girl aged 2 to 9 with congenital amegakaryocytic thrombocytopenia, due to receive a stem cell transplant.

This clonotype was picked up many times. V gene TRBV7-8 combines with J gene TRBJ2-4; 8 nucleotides match TRBD2. CDR1 and CDR2 from the germline V gene are SGHVS and FQNEAQ. V gave up 6 bases and J gave up 0 bases; unmatched junction bases: 7. The CDR3 is 16 residues long. The DNA of the CDR3 is TGTGCCAGCAGTCCCGGACTAGCACTAGCCAAAAACATTCAGTACTTC. It yields the protein CASSPGLALAKNIQYF.

The chain employs TRBV12-3 or TRBV12-4 and TRBJ2-2; either TRBD1 or TRBD2 may fit D (5 bases each). Trimming shortened V by 5 bases and J by 2 bases, and 12 bases separated the two germline ends. The CDR3 totals 15 residues. This chain's CDR3 is CASSISGDNTGELFF. Here the CDR3 DNA reads TGTGCCAGCAGTATATCCGGGGACAACACCGGGGAGCTGTTTTTT.

This clonotype was seen at least ten times. The chain combines TRBV4-1 with TRBJ2-1; D gene ambiguous. V was trimmed by 3 bases and J by 0 bases, leaving 24 bases between them. This CDR3 is built from 20 residues. CDR1 and CDR2 from the germline V gene are MGHRA and YSYEKL. The CDR3 is CASSHPRPEKTPSSYNEQFF. In nucleotides, the CDR3 is TGCGCCAGCAGCCATCCCAGGCCCGAAAAAACCCCGAGCTCCTACAATGAGCAGTTCTTC.